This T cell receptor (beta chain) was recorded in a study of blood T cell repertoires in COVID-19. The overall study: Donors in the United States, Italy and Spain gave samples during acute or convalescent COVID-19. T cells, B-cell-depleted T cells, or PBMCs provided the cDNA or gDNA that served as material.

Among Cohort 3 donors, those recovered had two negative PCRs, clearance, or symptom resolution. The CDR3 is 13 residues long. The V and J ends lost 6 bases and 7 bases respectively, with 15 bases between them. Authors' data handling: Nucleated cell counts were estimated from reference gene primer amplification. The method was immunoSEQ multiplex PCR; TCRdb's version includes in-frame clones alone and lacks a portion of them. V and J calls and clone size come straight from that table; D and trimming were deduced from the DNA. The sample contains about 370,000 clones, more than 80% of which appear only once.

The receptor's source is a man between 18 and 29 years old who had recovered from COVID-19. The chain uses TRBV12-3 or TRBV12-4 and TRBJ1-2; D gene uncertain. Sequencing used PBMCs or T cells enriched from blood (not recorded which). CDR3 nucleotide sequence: TGTGCCAGCAGCCTAAGAAAAAGGAGTGGCTACACCTTC. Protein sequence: CASSLRKRSGYTF.